This T cell receptor (beta chain) is drawn from a study of blood T cell repertoires in COVID-19. From germline, CDR1 is SGDLS and CDR2 YYNGEE. The CDR3 runs to 17 residues. V lost 6 bases, J lost 0 bases, and 21 bases lay in between. Data came from immunoSEQ multiplex PCR; TCRdb stores just in-frame clones and leaves some out. The sample shows approximately 200,000 clones, around 82% of them seen only once. The receptor was isolated from a man between 40 and 49 years old who had recovered from COVID-19. The sequenced sample consisted of PBMCs or T cells enriched from blood (not recorded which). V is TRBV9 and J is TRBJ1-1; D possibly corresponds to TRBD1 (6 bases). DNA for the CDR3: TGTGCCAGCACCGTGGGGGCAGGGTCGAGTATGAACACTGAAGCTTTCTTT. Translating gives CASTVGAGSSMNTEAFF.